The TCR beta chain under discussion was sequenced for a study of Graves' ophthalmopathy and Graves' hyperthyroidism. Whole-study context: Stable hyperthyroidism was defined by absence of ophthalmopathy within 18 months of follow-up. General study findings and limits: Blood also held most thyroid clonotypes expanded above 0.001 frequency.

This CDR3 has 18 amino acids. Germline values: CDR1 SEHNR, CDR2 FQNEAQ (reference sequence). Trimming took off 1 base at V and 1 base at J, with 19 bases between the two ends. There are many counts of this clonotype. Its specificity is unknown. Exclusion covered patients with other autoimmune diseases or uncontrolled infections (as well as pregnancy or lactation). Establishment of the diagnosis relied upon clinical symptoms, serum thyroxine, TRAb, thyroid ultrasound and orbital computed tomography. Transcripts of RNA were the source for amplifying TCR beta CDR3 regions. The library came from an HTBI-primed first-round RT-PCR and a second-round multiplex PCR. TCRdb re-called the multiplex PCR reads through MiXCR, storing one row per CDR3 protein. The data contain over a million distinct CDR3 sequences, approximately 35% of them seen just once; the ten biggest clones take up 11%.

The genes are TRBV7-9 and TRBJ1-1; possibly TRBD1 for D (5 bases). The sample comprised peripheral blood or thyroid tissue (not recorded which). The sequence derives from an adult man with Graves' hyperthyroidism. The CDR3 DNA is TGTGCCAGCAGCTTAGTGAGAGGGGCCTTGCTGACGAACACTGAAGCTTTCTTT. Translating it yields CASSLVRGALLTNTEAFF.